This T cell receptor (beta chain) comes out of a study of identical twins. This clonotype was counted at least ten times. Its specificity is unknown. V lost 3 bases to trimming and J lost 6 bases, with 16 bases between them. Germline V gene data show CDR1 as SGHRS and CDR2 as YFSETQ. The CDR3 is 15 residues long. Points from the study as a whole: Abundant cord blood beta clonotypes carried fewer insertions; memory repertoires showed none. Researchers caution that invariant MAIT and iNKT cells could partly confound zero-insertion analyses.

TCRdb ran MiXCR on the 5' RACE reads and lists one entry per CDR3 protein. The sample lists about 200,000 distinct CDR3 sequences, 6% to 9% occurring once. These data also featured in a second study, about yellow fever vaccine responses in identical twins.

V and J are TRBV5-1 and TRBJ2-1; tentative D call: TRBD2 (5 bases). This TCR derives from a woman younger than 35 in good health. Sequenced: memory (CD45RO+) T cells sorted from blood. The DNA of the CDR3 is TGCGCCAGCAGCTCGGGATTCTTAGGCAGCAATGAGCAGTTCTTC. Residues: CASSSGFLGSNEQFF.